The clone carrying this TCR beta chain was observed at least ten times. Its matching antigen is unknown. This sample was included in a study of breast tumors, draining lymph nodes, adjacent tissues. MiXCR, run by TCRdb on the multiplex PCR reads, gives a single entry per CDR3 protein. The profile shows 55,000 to 75,000 distinct CDR3 sequences, around two fifths of them singletons. Study-level points and caveats: Tumor TCR diversity was below lymph nodes but above nontumor tissue.

The sequence was obtained from a female donor with breast cancer. Some clones in this sample may be carry-over from other donors' samples. Sequencing input: breast tumor tissue.

In nucleotides, the CDR3 is TGTGCCAGTAGTGACGGGAGCCGGAACAATGAGCAGTTCTTC. Amino acid sequence: CASSDGSRNNEQFF. The rearrangement joins TRBV19 to TRBJ2-1; tentative D call: TRBD2 (6 bases). The V end lost 5 bases, the J end lost 5 bases, and 13 bases lay between the germline ends. Germline V gene lookup returns CDR1 LNHDA and CDR2 SQIVND (reference sequence). This CDR3 contains 14 residues.